The sequence of this TCR beta chain was determined in a study of OX40 agonist ivuxolimab in advanced cancers. The data were produced by immunoSEQ multiplex PCR, yet TCRdb's version contains in-frame clones alone and is incomplete. The sample gives tens of thousands of clones, about four fifths of which show up once; roughly 11% is in the top ten. Germline V gene data show CDR1 as SGHRS and CDR2 as YFSETQ. This CDR3 has 15 residues. The junction had 4 bases not matched to a gene; V was cut back by 3 bases and J by 5 bases. Notes on this clone: Its antigen is unidentified.

Study observations and caveats: Relative to CD4+, CD8+ T cells held more expanded clones on average. Expanded peripheral T cells had an undetermined antigen specificity.

The specimen comprised CD4+ or CD8+ T cells sorted from blood, sampled in a trial of the OX40 agonist ivuxolimab. This receptor was taken from an adult with an advanced solid tumor such as melanoma, head and neck, liver or kidney cancer. The chain is built from TRBV5-1 and TRBJ2-5, with 13 nucleotides matching TRBD2. This chain's CDR3 is CASSSGLAGVETQYF. The CDR3 DNA reads TGCGCCAGCAGCTCCGGACTAGCGGGGGTTGAGACCCAGTACTTC.